The 22 T cell receptor beta chains given below trace back to one sample, sequenced in a study of identical twins. MiXCR, applied by TCRdb to the 5' RACE reads, yields one record per CDR3 protein. The data contain fewer than 900,000 distinct CDR3 sequences, about 20% of them singletons. Another study also made use of these data, one on T cells expressing NK-cell markers.

The sequenced material came from PBMCs. The receptor source for this set is a woman between 18 and 29 years old in good health.

V usage is TRBV20-1 and J usage is TRBJ2-7, with a tentative D call TRBD2 (5 bases). V shed 6 bases and J shed 3 bases, with 15 bases lying between them. CDR1 is DFQATT, CDR2 SNEGSKA, per germline (reference sequence). The length of the CDR3 is 13 residues. In DNA, the CDR3 is TGCAGTGCCGTATCGGGAATAGGCTACGAGCAGTACTTC. Translated: CSAVSGIGYEQYF.

The chain combines TRBV20-1 with TRBJ1-1; D is undetermined. CDR3 length: 13 amino acids. V lost 2 bases, J lost 0 bases, and 7 bases lay in between. Germline CDR1 and CDR2: DFQATT and SNEGSKA (reference sequence). The CDR3 DNA reads as TGCAGTGCTAGATCGACGGTGAACACTGAAGCTTTCTTT. This sequence encodes CSARSTVNTEAFF.

The J gene is TRBJ2-1, the V gene TRBV12-3 or TRBV12-4; no firm D call. The CDR3 totals 15 residues. Trimming stripped 4 bases from V and 7 bases from J, with 17 bases between. The CDR3, as DNA: TGTGCCAGCAGTTCAAGGACGATATTATCTAATGAGCAGTTCTTC. It translates to CASSSRTILSNEQFF.

This chain uses TRBV5-1 with TRBJ2-1; 12 bases map to TRBD2. The CDR3 length is 16 residues. Germline V lookup: CDR1 SGHRS, CDR2 YFSETQ. J lost 8 bases, V lost 0 bases, and 6 bases had no gene match. The CDR3 loop is CASSLGGLAGLDEQFF. In DNA, the CDR3 is TGCGCCAGCAGCTTGGGAGGACTAGCGGGACTGGATGAGCAGTTCTTC. The complete variable domain, with remaining parts taken from reference TRBV5-1 and TRBJ2-1, reads KAGVTQTPRYLIKTRGQQVTLSCSPISGHRSVSWYQQTPGQGLQFLFEYFSETQRNKGNFPGRFSGRQFSNSRSEMNVSTLELGDSALYLCASSLGGLAGLDEQFFGPGTRLTVL.

The CDR3 sequence is CASRRGQGLETQYF. The CDR3 DNA is TGTGCCAGCAGGCGGGGACAGGGTTTAGAGACCCAGTACTTC. The chain has TRBV7-2 and TRBJ2-5; 9 positions match TRBD1. The J segment lost 4 bases and the V segment lost 6 bases, leaving 6 bases of the junction unmatched. Germline values: CDR1 SGHTA, CDR2 FQGNSA. This CDR3 is built from 14 residues.

This clonotype occurred a few times. In nucleotides, the CDR3 is TGTGCCAGCAGTTATTCGAGGGACGCAGATACGCAGTATTTT. Translated, it gives CASSYSRDADTQYF. The chain is built from TRBV6-5 and TRBJ2-3; D tentatively reads TRBD1 or TRBD2 (5 bases each). CDR3 length equals 14 residues. V lost 3 bases, J lost 4 bases, and 11 bases lay in between. CDR1 and CDR2 (germline): MNHEY, SVGAGI.

The chain uses TRBV10-1 and TRBJ2-5, with D unresolved. Germline V gives CDR1 WNHNN, CDR2 SYGVQD (reference sequence). V dropped 4 bases and J dropped 0 bases, with 6 bases sitting between them. This CDR3 has 13 amino acids. The CDR3 nucleotides read TGCGCCAGCAGTGGGACGTACCAAGAGACCCAGTACTTC. It specifies CASSGTYQETQYF.

V and J are TRBV20-1 and TRBJ2-7; a weak D match, TRBD1 (5 bases). Per the germline V gene, CDR1 is DFQATT and CDR2 is SNEGSKA (reference sequence). Trimming left V 5 bases short and J 4 bases short, with 24 bases between. The CDR3 is 16 amino acids. CDR3 protein: CSAPAIGALTGYEQYF. The DNA of the CDR3 is TGCAGTGCTCCCGCCATAGGGGCGTTAACTGGGTACGAGCAGTACTTC.

There are a few counts of this clonotype. The gene calls are TRBV5-8 and TRBJ2-3; D possibly corresponds to TRBD2 (6 bases). Germline V gene lookup returns CDR1 SGHTS and CDR2 YDEGEE. The length of the CDR3 is 15 residues. The V end was cut by 0 bases, the J end by 5 bases, with 13 bases between. The CDR3 region has the DNA TGTGCCAGCAGCTTGGCCGTGCTAGCGAGAGATACGCAGTATTTT. Its translation: CASSLAVLARDTQYF.

The chain carries TRBV9 and TRBJ2-1; D not certain. CDR1 SGDLS and CDR2 YYNGEE come from the germline V gene. Trimming took off 3 bases at V and 7 bases at J, with 8 bases between the two ends. The CDR3 contains 12 residues. In DNA, the CDR3 is TGTGCCAGCAGCGGGAGTCTAAATGAGCAGTTCTTC. As protein: CASSGSLNEQFF.

The rearrangement uses TRBV12-3 or TRBV12-4 and TRBJ1-2; D not certain. CDR3 length: 15 amino acids. With 7 bases removed from V and 5 bases from J, the gap between germline ends came to 20 bases. The CDR3 region has the DNA TGTGCCAGCACTCCAATAGGTCCGGGGTATTATGGCTACACCTTC. This gives the protein CASTPIGPGYYGYTF.

The table lists this clonotype with a few counts. This CDR3 is CASSYRQYEQYF. CDR3 DNA sequence: TGTGCCAGCAGTTACAGGCAGTACGAGCAGTACTTC. V gene TRBV6-2 or TRBV6-3 combines with J gene TRBJ2-7; D ambiguous. This CDR3 comprises 12 residues. V dropped 2 bases and J dropped 4 bases, with 6 bases sitting between them. Germline loops: CDR1 MNHEY, CDR2 SVGEGT.

This clonotype was seen a few times. The chain couples TRBV7-2 to TRBJ2-7; D uncertain. The V gene's germline CDR1 is SGHTA and CDR2 FQGNSA. This CDR3 has 13 amino acids. The V end was cut by 5 bases, the J end by 3 bases, with 11 bases between. CDR3 amino acids: CASSPSPSYEQYF. The CDR3 bases are TGTGCCAGCAGCCCGAGCCCTAGCTACGAGCAGTACTTC. The whole variable domain, filled in from reference TRBV7-2 and TRBJ2-7, reads GAGVSQSPSNKVTEKGKDVELRCDPISGHTALYWYRQSLGQGLEFLIYFQGNSAPDKSGLPSDRFSAERTGGSVSTLTIQRTQQEDSAVYLCASSPSPSYEQYFGPGTRLTVT.

The chain uses TRBV7-9 and TRBJ1-1; a weak D match, TRBD1 (5 bases). The CDR3 spans 13 residues. Germline CDR1 is SEHNR and CDR2 is FQNEAQ (reference sequence). Trimming removed 7 bases from V and 5 bases from J, with 14 bases in between. CDR3 sequence: CASNRGGRTEAFF. In nucleotides, the CDR3 is TGTGCCAGCAACCGGGGGGGAAGGACTGAAGCTTTCTTT.

The chain couples TRBV20-1 to TRBJ1-1, with D hard to call. This CDR3 contains 12 residues. V lost 3 bases and J lost 11, with 16 bases in between. Germline V CDR1 and CDR2: DFQATT, SNEGSKA (reference sequence). DNA of the CDR3: TGCAGTGCTAGTGCCGGTCCCAGGCTGGCTTTCTTT. As protein: CSASAGPRLAFF.

The chain combines TRBV9 with TRBJ2-6, with D hard to call. From germline, CDR1 is SGDLS and CDR2 YYNGEE. Trimming took off 0 bases at V and 7 bases at J, with 17 bases between the two ends. The CDR3 contains 17 residues. CDR3 loop: CASSVDGRGIFANVLTF. The CDR3 bases are TGTGCCAGCAGCGTAGACGGACGAGGAATCTTCGCCAACGTCCTGACTTTC.

The chain has TRBV6-5 and TRBJ2-5; no definite D call. The length of the CDR3 is 15 residues. From germline, CDR1 is MNHEY and CDR2 SVGAGI. Deletions cut 2 bases from V and 5 bases from J, with 15 bases between. CDR3 nucleotides: TGTGCCAGCAGTTACGGATTGGGTCACGGGGAGACCCAGTACTTC. Protein sequence: CASSYGLGHGETQYF.

With respect to this clonotype: A read error may produce the germline difference seen at one junction end. V usage is TRBV7-7 and J usage is TRBJ2-7; tentatively, D is TRBD2 (5 bases). The CDR3 covers 15 residues. The V gene's germline CDR1 is SSHAT and CDR2 FNYEAQ (reference sequence). The CDR3 nucleotides are TGTGCTAGCAGCTTAGCGCAAGGAGGAACCTACGAGCAGTACTTC. Protein product: CASSLAQGGTYEQYF.

This clonotype showed up many times. The J gene is TRBJ2-7, the V gene TRBV10-3; perhaps TRBD1 as D (6 bases). The germline V gene encodes CDR1 ENHRY and CDR2 SYGVKD. The CDR3 is 14 amino acids. V was trimmed by 7 bases and J by 3 bases, leaving 16 bases between them. Here the CDR3 DNA reads TGTGCCATCACGGCGGTAATAGGGGGCTACGAGCAGTACTTC. This codes for CAITAVIGGYEQYF.

V usage is TRBV11-2 and J usage is TRBJ2-5; D remains ambiguous. CDR1 and CDR2 (germline): SGHAT, FQNNGV. Trimming cost V 0 bases and J 1 base, with 9 bases left between them. The CDR3 loop spans 15 amino acids. The CDR3 DNA follows: TGTGCCAGCAGCTTAGAAACGCCGGCCCAAGAGACCCAGTACTTC. The encoded protein is CASSLETPAQETQYF. Variable domain in full (rest from reference TRBV11-2 and TRBJ2-5): EAGVAQSPRYKIIEKRQSVAFWCNPISGHATLYWYQQILGQGPKLLIQFQNNGVVDDSQLPKDRFSAERLKGVDSTLKIQPAKLEDSAVYLCASSLETPAQETQYFGPGTRLLVL.

V gene TRBV27 combines with J gene TRBJ2-3, with D uncertain. The CDR3 has 16 amino acids. V gave up 6 bases and J gave up 1 base, with 17 bases separating them. The germline V gene encodes CDR1 MNHEY and CDR2 SMNVEV (reference sequence). The CDR3 sequence is CASSRLMSVGTDTQYF. The CDR3 DNA sequence: TGTGCCAGCAGCCGTTTGATGAGCGTTGGCACAGATACGCAGTATTTT.

The chain joins TRBV6-1 to TRBJ2-1; 7 positions agree with TRBD2. There are 14 residues in the CDR3. Germline loops: CDR1 MNHNS, CDR2 SASEGT. Germline trimming cut 6 bases from V and 6 bases from J; bases unmatched to any gene: 8. CDR3 sequence reads: CASSRSGYSNEQFF. CDR3 DNA: TGTGCCAGCAGCCGTAGCGGGTACAGCAATGAGCAGTTCTTC.